This is a list of T cell receptor beta chains from one sample in a study of response to subunit inactivated influenza vaccine. TCRdb reprocessed the RT-PCR reads via MiXCR and lists one record per CDR3 protein. The sample contains about 610,000 distinct CDR3 sequences, approximately 15% of which appear only once. The input for sequencing was PBMCs from blood, taken about 13 days after vaccination. These receptors all come from a man aged 50-60 years who received an inactivated influenza vaccine. Both conserved end residues are part of each CDR3. D genes are given only for firm matches. Clone size, where shown, is once, few, many, or a class for clones that have expanded.

>few|TRBV9|TRBJ2-1|.
TGTGCCAGCAGCGCCTCGCTCAGCTCCTACAATGAGCAGTTCTTC
CASSASLSSYNEQFF
>few|TRBV25-1|TRBJ2-1|TRBD2
TGTGCCAGCAGGCGGACTAGCGGGAATTACAATGAGCAGTTCTTC
CASRRTSGNYNEQFF
>.|TRBV29-1|TRBJ2-3|TRBD2
TGCAGCGTTTCTAGCGGGAGGTTTGGGACAGATACGCAGTATTTT
CSVSSGRFGTDTQYF
>.|TRBV10-3|TRBJ1-1|TRBD1
TGTGCCATCAAGGGGACAGGGCCTGAAGCTTTCTTT
CAIKGTGPEAFF
>many|TRBV7-2|TRBJ2-7|.
TGTGCCAGCGCTAGAAACAGGGCGGGCAGCTACGAGCAGTACTTC
CASARNRAGSYEQYF
>few|TRBV5-6|TRBJ2-1|.
TGTGCCAGCAGCTCTCCCGTTGTGGTTAGTTACAATGAGCAGTTCTTC
CASSSPVVVSYNEQFF
>.|TRBV5-1|TRBJ2-7|TRBD1
TGCGCCAGCAGCTTGGTACCGGGACAGGGGCTCGAGCAGTACTTC
CASSLVPGQGLEQYF
>few|TRBV20-1|TRBJ2-3|.
TGCAGTGCTAGAGATGCTGCCCGGTCGGAGCAGTATTTT
CSARDAARSEQYF
>many|TRBV29-1|TRBJ2-2|.
TGCAGCGTTGAACAGGGTTCTGGGGAGCTGTTTTTT
CSVEQGSGELFF
>.|TRBV6-5|TRBJ2-1|.
TGTGCCAGCAGTTACTCGATCAGGGCACCCTACAATGAGCAGTTCTTC
CASSYSIRAPYNEQFF
>many|TRBV4-2|TRBJ2-2|.
TGTGCCAGCAGCCCGGAGATAAACACCGGGGAGCTGTTTTTT
CASSPEINTGELFF
>.|TRBV20-1|TRBJ2-3|.
TGCAGCATGAACCCCTTAATAGGGCCAGATACGCAGTATTTT
CSMNPLIGPDTQYF
>.|TRBV11-2|TRBJ1-2|.
TGTGCCAGCAGCCCAACGCCGGCTGGGGGATCCGACTATGGCTACACCTTC
CASSPTPAGGSDYGYTF
>.|TRBV5-8|TRBJ2-5|.
TGTGCCAGCAGCTGGAGAGAGACCCAGTACTTC
CASSWRETQYF
>many|TRBV28|TRBJ2-2|.
TGTGCCAGCAGTTTGAATCACCGAGCCGGGGAGCTGTTTTTT
CASSLNHRAGELFF
>.|TRBV4-1|TRBJ2-7|.
TGTGCCAGCAGCCCCGGGCTCCTATTCCCGCAGTACTTC
CASSPGLLFPQYF
>few|TRBV6-2/TRBV6-3|TRBJ2-3|TRBD2
TGTGCCAGCAGTTACTCCCGTTTGTCGTTGCGGGAGTCACCAGATACGCAGTATTTT
CASSYSRLSLRESPDTQYF
>.|TRBV6-2/TRBV6-3|TRBJ2-1|.
TGTGCCAGCAGTTCTACTAGCATTTCCTACAATGAGCAGTTCTTC
CASSSTSISYNEQFF
>.|TRBV30|TRBJ2-6|.
TGTGCCTGGAGTCAATTCTCTGGGGCCAACGTCCTGACTTTC
CAWSQFSGANVLTF
>few|TRBV7-8|TRBJ1-4|.
TGTGCCAGCTCATTACGGACAACTAATGAAAAACTGTTTTTT
CASSLRTTNEKLFF